What follows is one T cell receptor beta chain and its context. What it binds is not known. Given a much more abundant clone one base away, this may be a read error. Trimming cost V 4 bases and J 10 bases, with 13 bases left between them. The CDR3 has 12 amino acids. CDR1 is LGHNA, CDR2 YSLEER, per germline. The source of the sample is a study of CD8 T cells in ankylosing spondylitis. Study-level results: It was reported that disease-linked clones were significantly enriched in matched ankylosing spondylitis synovial fluid.

TCRdb reprocessed the 5' RACE reads with MiXCR, giving one entry per CDR3 protein. The table shows approximately 200,000 distinct CDR3 sequences, with 10% to 15% occurring only once. Sequencing was done on a sample of blood, either unsorted or a sorted T cell fraction (not recorded which). This sequence originates from a female donor with ankylosing spondylitis or in good health (not recorded which). The rearrangement uses TRBV4-3 and TRBJ1-1; a possible D gene is TRBD1 (6 bases). CDR3 region: CASSRIQGRAFF. The CDR3 DNA sequence: TGCGCCAGCAGCCGCATACAGGGTAGAGCTTTCTTT.